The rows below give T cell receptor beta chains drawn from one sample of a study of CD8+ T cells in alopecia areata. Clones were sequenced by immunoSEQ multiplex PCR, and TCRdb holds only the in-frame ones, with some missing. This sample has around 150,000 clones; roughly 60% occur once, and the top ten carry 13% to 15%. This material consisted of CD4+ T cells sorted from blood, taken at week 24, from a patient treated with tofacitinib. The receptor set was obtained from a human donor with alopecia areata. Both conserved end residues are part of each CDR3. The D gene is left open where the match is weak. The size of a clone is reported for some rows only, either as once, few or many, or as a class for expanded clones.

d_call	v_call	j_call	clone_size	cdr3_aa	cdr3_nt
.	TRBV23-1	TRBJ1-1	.	CASARSTEAFF	TGCGCCAGCGCACGGAGCACTGAAGCTTTCTTT
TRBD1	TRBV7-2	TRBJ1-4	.	CASSWAGTGNEKLFF	TGTGCCAGCAGCTGGGCGGGGACAGGGAATGAAAAACTGTTTTTT
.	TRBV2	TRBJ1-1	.	CASSFGRNTEAFF	TGTGCCAGCAGTTTCGGACGGAACACTGAAGCTTTCTTT
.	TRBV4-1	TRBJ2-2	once	CASSQVMSGTNTGELFF	TGCGCCAGCAGCCAAGTCATGTCAGGGACCAACACCGGGGAGCTGTTTTTT
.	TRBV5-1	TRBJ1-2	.	CASSVTMSYGYTF	TGCGCCAGCAGCGTGACGATGTCCTATGGCTACACCTTC
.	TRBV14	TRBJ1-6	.	CASSQDRGGPLHF	TGTGCCAGCAGCCAAGATCGAGGGGGGCCCCTCCACTTT
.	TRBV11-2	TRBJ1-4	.	CASSLTGIEKLFF	TGTGCCAGCAGCTTAACCGGGATTGAAAAACTGTTTTTT
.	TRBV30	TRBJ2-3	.	CAWSVVGDTQYF	TGTGCCTGGAGTGTAGTAGGGGATACGCAGTATTTT
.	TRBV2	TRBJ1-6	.	CASSEAPASSYNSPLHF	TGTGCCAGCAGTGAAGCTCCCGCCAGCTCCTATAATTCACCCCTCCACTTT
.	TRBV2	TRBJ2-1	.	CASSTPGEQFF	TGTGCCAGCAGCACGCCGGGTGAGCAGTTCTTC
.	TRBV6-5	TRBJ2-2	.	CASSLRTGNTGELFF	TGTGCCAGCAGTCTCAGAACAGGGAACACCGGGGAGCTGTTTTTT
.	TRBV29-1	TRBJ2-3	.	CSVGGTLTDTQYF	TGCAGCGTTGGGGGAACACTTACAGATACGCAGTATTTT
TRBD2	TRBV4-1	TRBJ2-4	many	CASSQTHGGANIQYF	TGCGCCAGCAGCCAAACCCACGGGGGGGCGAACATTCAGTACTTC
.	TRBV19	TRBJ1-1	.	CASTSWEGRTEAFF	TGTGCCAGTACTTCATGGGAGGGTCGGACTGAAGCTTTCTTT
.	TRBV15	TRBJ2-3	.	CATSSGATDTQYF	TGTGCCACCAGTTCGGGGGCAACAGATACGCAGTATTTT
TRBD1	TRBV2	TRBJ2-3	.	CASGPGQGSDTQYF	TGTGCCAGCGGCCCGGGACAGGGGTCAGATACGCAGTATTTT
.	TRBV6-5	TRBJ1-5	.	CASSLGGLHNQPQHF	TGTGCCAGCAGCCTGGGGGGTCTCCACAATCAGCCCCAGCATTTT
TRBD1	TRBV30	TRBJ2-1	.	CAWSQGGTGVNEQFF	TGTGCCTGGAGTCAGGGGGGGACAGGGGTCAATGAGCAGTTCTTC
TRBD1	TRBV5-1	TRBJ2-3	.	CASRSRQGAGTDTQYF	TGCGCCAGCAGATCAAGACAGGGGGCTGGAACAGATACGCAGTATTTT
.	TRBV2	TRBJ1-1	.	CASTAAGHNTEAFF	TGTGCCAGCACGGCTGCAGGCCATAACACTGAAGCTTTCTTT
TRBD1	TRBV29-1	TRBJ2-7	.	CSVGGTGYEQYF	TGCAGCGTTGGGGGGACAGGCTACGAGCAGTACTTC
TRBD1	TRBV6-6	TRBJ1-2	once	CASSHRGRAEGYTF	TGTGCCAGCAGCCACAGGGGCCGGGCGGAAGGCTACACCTTC
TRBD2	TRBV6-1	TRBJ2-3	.	CASRGLAGGTDTQYF	TGTGCCAGCAGGGGACTAGCGGGGGGTACAGATACGCAGTATTTT
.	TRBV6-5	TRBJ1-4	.	CASRVAGDEKLFF	TGTGCCAGCAGGGTCGCAGGGGATGAAAAACTGTTTTTT
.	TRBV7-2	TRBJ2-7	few	CASTPGPTYEQYF	TGTGCCAGCACCCCTGGGCCAACCTACGAGCAGTACTTC
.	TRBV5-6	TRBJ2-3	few	CASSLDRARGASVDTQYF	TGTGCCAGCAGCTTAGATCGGGCGAGGGGCGCTTCTGTAGATACGCAGTATTTT
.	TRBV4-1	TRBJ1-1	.	CASSPAAGTEAFF	TGCGCCAGCAGCCCCGCAGCCGGCACTGAAGCTTTCTTT
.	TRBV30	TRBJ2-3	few	CAWGGELRTDTQYF	TGTGCCTGGGGAGGGGAATTGCGCACAGATACGCAGTATTTT
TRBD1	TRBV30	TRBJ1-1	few	CAWRFKGPGQLKAFF	TGTGCCTGGAGATTTAAGGGTCCGGGACAGCTGAAAGCTTTCTTT
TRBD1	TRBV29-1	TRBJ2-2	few	CSVEGLGQGGTNTGELFF	TGCAGCGTCGAGGGGTTGGGACAGGGGGGCACCAACACCGGGGAGCTGTTTTTT
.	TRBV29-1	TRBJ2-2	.	CSVDGRGNTGELFF	TGCAGCGTTGACGGGCGGGGGAACACCGGGGAGCTGTTTTTT
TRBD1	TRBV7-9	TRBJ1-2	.	CASSPRQGDFGGYTF	TGTGCCAGCAGCCCTCGACAGGGAGACTTTGGTGGCTACACCTTC
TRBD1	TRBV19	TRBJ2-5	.	CASRSGTGGRKTQYF	TGTGCCAGTAGGTCCGGGACAGGGGGCAGGAAGACCCAGTACTTC
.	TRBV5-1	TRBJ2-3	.	CASSWSTDTQYF	TGCGCCAGCAGCTGGAGCACAGATACGCAGTATTTT
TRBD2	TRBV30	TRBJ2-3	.	CAWSELAGGLVTQYF	TGTGCCTGGAGTGAACTAGCGGGGGGGCTCGTTACGCAGTATTTT
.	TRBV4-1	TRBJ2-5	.	CASSQVGRGETQYF	TGCGCCAGCAGCCAAGTGGGTAGGGGAGAGACCCAGTACTTC
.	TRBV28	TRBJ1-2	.	CASRIPGPAGYTF	TGTGCCAGCAGAATACCGGGCCCCGCAGGCTACACCTTC